The rows below give T cell receptor beta chains drawn from one sample of a study of T cell responses to AZD1222 COVID-19 vaccine. Assay: immunoSEQ multiplex PCR; the TCRdb copy retains only in-frame clones and omits some. This table has 95,000 to 150,000 clones, 87% appearing once. The sequences come from peripheral blood, collected on day 0 of AZD1222 vaccination. These receptors came from an adult in good health. The CDR3 runs from the conserved cysteine through the conserved F or W. D genes are given only for firm matches. Not every row has a clone size; where given, it reads once, few, many or a size class.

V gene: TRBV6-5; J gene: TRBJ1-6; clone size: .; D gene: TRBD1; CDR3 protein: CASRTGRSPLHF; CDR3 DNA: TGTGCCAGCCGGACAGGGCGGTCACCCCTCCACTTT
V gene: TRBV6-1; J gene: TRBJ2-1; clone size: .; D gene: TRBD2; CDR3 protein: CASSETSGGYIEQFF; CDR3 DNA: TGTGCCAGCAGTGAAACTAGCGGGGGGTATATTGAGCAGTTCTTC
V gene: TRBV5-5; J gene: TRBJ2-4; clone size: .; D gene: .; CDR3 protein: CASSLGDAKNIQYF; CDR3 DNA: TGTGCCAGCAGCTTGGGGGACGCCAAAAACATTCAGTACTTC
V gene: TRBV15; J gene: TRBJ2-7; clone size: .; D gene: .; CDR3 protein: CATSPGTHSEQYF; CDR3 DNA: TGTGCCACCAGCCCGGGGACCCACTCCGAGCAGTACTTC
V gene: TRBV18; J gene: TRBJ1-1; clone size: .; D gene: .; CDR3 protein: CASSPNGEYNTEAFF; CDR3 DNA: TGTGCCAGCTCACCTAACGGCGAGTATAACACTGAAGCTTTCTTT
V gene: TRBV6-5; J gene: TRBJ2-7; clone size: .; D gene: TRBD1; CDR3 protein: CASSYNRDRAHEQYF; CDR3 DNA: TGTGCCAGCAGTTACAACCGGGACAGGGCCCACGAGCAGTACTTC
V gene: TRBV7-2; J gene: TRBJ2-7; clone size: .; D gene: TRBD2; CDR3 protein: CASSFLAGEPYEQYF; CDR3 DNA: TGTGCCAGCAGCTTCCTAGCGGGGGAACCTTACGAGCAGTACTTC
V gene: TRBV5-4; J gene: TRBJ2-3; clone size: .; D gene: .; CDR3 protein: CAAQSLGWGITDTQYF; CDR3 DNA: TGTGCCGCCCAATCCCTCGGGTGGGGGATCACAGATACGCAGTATTTT
V gene: TRBV28; J gene: TRBJ1-4; clone size: .; D gene: TRBD1; CDR3 protein: CASRTGPNEKLFF; CDR3 DNA: TGTGCCAGCCGGACAGGACCTAATGAAAAACTGTTTTTT
V gene: TRBV30; J gene: TRBJ2-7; clone size: once; D gene: TRBD2; CDR3 protein: CAWSVRVGLQQYF; CDR3 DNA: TGTGCCTGGAGTGTACGGGTGGGACTACAGCAGTACTTC
V gene: TRBV4-2; J gene: TRBJ2-5; clone size: .; D gene: TRBD2; CDR3 protein: CASSRQASSGGAGQETQYF; CDR3 DNA: TGTGCCAGCAGCCGCCAAGCGTCCAGCGGGGGGGCCGGCCAAGAGACCCAGTACTTC
V gene: TRBV19; J gene: TRBJ1-1; clone size: .; D gene: .; CDR3 protein: CASIGLLEAFF; CDR3 DNA: TGTGCCAGTATAGGTCTCCTTGAAGCTTTCTTT
V gene: TRBV2; J gene: TRBJ2-1; clone size: .; D gene: .; CDR3 protein: CASSLLRMEGREQFF; CDR3 DNA: TGTGCCAGCAGTTTACTCCGGATGGAGGGGAGAGAGCAGTTCTTC
V gene: TRBV10-3; J gene: TRBJ2-7; clone size: few; D gene: TRBD1; CDR3 protein: CATTHAQGREQYF; CDR3 DNA: TGTGCCACGACACACGCACAGGGGCGCGAGCAGTACTTC
V gene: TRBV27; J gene: TRBJ1-3; clone size: .; D gene: .; CDR3 protein: CASSEVPGNTIYF; CDR3 DNA: TGTGCCAGCAGCGAAGTACCTGGAAACACCATATATTTT
V gene: TRBV2; J gene: TRBJ2-7; clone size: few; D gene: .; CDR3 protein: CASSGWTPGGYEQYF; CDR3 DNA: TGTGCCAGCAGTGGATGGACCCCAGGGGGGTACGAGCAGTACTTC
V gene: TRBV4-1; J gene: TRBJ2-7; clone size: few; D gene: .; CDR3 protein: CASSQGRVRYF; CDR3 DNA: TGCGCCAGCAGCCAAGGCAGGGTCCGGTACTTC
V gene: TRBV19; J gene: TRBJ1-2; clone size: .; D gene: .; CDR3 protein: CASSIGPGIGEKFGYTF; CDR3 DNA: TGTGCCAGTAGTATAGGGCCCGGGATCGGGGAGAAGTTTGGCTACACCTTC
V gene: TRBV6-5; J gene: TRBJ2-1; clone size: .; D gene: TRBD2; CDR3 protein: CASSYSGLAGINEQFF; CDR3 DNA: TGTGCCAGCAGTTACTCCGGCCTAGCGGGGATCAATGAGCAGTTCTTC
V gene: TRBV5-1; J gene: TRBJ1-2; clone size: .; D gene: TRBD1; CDR3 protein: CASSLGGQGNYGYTF; CDR3 DNA: TGCGCCAGCAGCTTGGGGGGACAGGGAAACTATGGCTACACCTTC
V gene: TRBV6-5; J gene: TRBJ1-5; clone size: .; D gene: .; CDR3 protein: CASRNRDSNQPQHF; CDR3 DNA: TGTGCCAGCAGGAACCGGGACAGCAATCAGCCCCAGCATTTT
V gene: TRBV4-2; J gene: TRBJ2-5; clone size: .; D gene: TRBD2; CDR3 protein: CASSLGGSGLAGGQGTQYF; CDR3 DNA: TGTGCCAGCAGCCTGGGAGGGTCAGGACTAGCGGGGGGTCAAGGGACCCAGTACTTC
V gene: TRBV5-4; J gene: TRBJ1-1; clone size: .; D gene: .; CDR3 protein: CASSSDTAEAFF; CDR3 DNA: TGTGCCAGCAGCTCGGATACAGCTGAAGCTTTCTTT
V gene: TRBV11-2; J gene: TRBJ2-7; clone size: .; D gene: TRBD1; CDR3 protein: CASSSEGQGSSYEQYF; CDR3 DNA: TGTGCCAGCAGCTCTGAAGGACAGGGTTCATCCTACGAGCAGTACTTC
V gene: TRBV10-3; J gene: TRBJ2-5; clone size: .; D gene: .; CDR3 protein: CAIKLSLTQETQYF; CDR3 DNA: TGTGCCATCAAGTTATCACTAACCCAAGAGACCCAGTACTTC
V gene: TRBV4-3; J gene: TRBJ1-2; clone size: .; D gene: TRBD1; CDR3 protein: CASSQSGQSNYGYTF; CDR3 DNA: TGCGCCAGCAGCCAGTCGGGACAGTCTAACTATGGCTACACCTTC
V gene: TRBV15; J gene: TRBJ1-1; clone size: .; D gene: .; CDR3 protein: CATSDLMNTEAFF; CDR3 DNA: TGTGCCACCAGCGACCTCATGAACACTGAAGCTTTCTTT
V gene: TRBV25-1; J gene: TRBJ1-5; clone size: few; D gene: TRBD1; CDR3 protein: CASSVTGGNQPQHF; CDR3 DNA: TGTGCCAGCAGCGTGACAGGGGGCAATCAGCCCCAGCATTTT
V gene: TRBV2; J gene: TRBJ2-7; clone size: .; D gene: .; CDR3 protein: CASADRDGEQYF; CDR3 DNA: TGTGCCAGCGCTGACAGAGACGGCGAGCAGTACTTC
V gene: TRBV4-2; J gene: TRBJ2-7; clone size: .; D gene: TRBD1; CDR3 protein: CASSPDRGVYEQYF; CDR3 DNA: TGTGCCAGCAGCCCGGACAGGGGTGTGTACGAGCAGTACTTC
V gene: TRBV6-5; J gene: TRBJ1-5; clone size: .; D gene: .; CDR3 protein: CASIGRQTLNQPQHF; CDR3 DNA: TGTGCCAGCATAGGTCGGCAGACCCTTAATCAGCCCCAGCATTTT
V gene: TRBV27; J gene: TRBJ2-7; clone size: .; D gene: .; CDR3 protein: CASSSPPQPIRHF; CDR3 DNA: TGTGCCAGCAGTTCCCCCCCACAGCCAATACGGCACTTC
V gene: TRBV2; J gene: TRBJ2-3; clone size: few; D gene: .; CDR3 protein: CASRQETHTQYF; CDR3 DNA: TGTGCCAGCAGACAGGAGACTCATACGCAGTATTTT
V gene: TRBV6-1; J gene: TRBJ2-7; clone size: .; D gene: .; CDR3 protein: CASSDNRSPYEQYF; CDR3 DNA: TGTGCCAGCAGTGACAACCGATCCCCCTACGAGCAGTACTTC
V gene: TRBV6-5; J gene: TRBJ1-2; clone size: .; D gene: .; CDR3 protein: CASSQRGFANYGYTF; CDR3 DNA: TGTGCCAGCAGTCAACGGGGATTTGCTAACTATGGCTACACCTTC
V gene: TRBV6-1; J gene: TRBJ2-2; clone size: .; D gene: TRBD2; CDR3 protein: CASSELAGGRRDTGELFF; CDR3 DNA: TGTGCCAGCAGTGAACTAGCGGGGGGCCGAAGGGACACCGGGGAGCTGTTTTTT
V gene: TRBV5-4; J gene: TRBJ2-7; clone size: .; D gene: TRBD2; CDR3 protein: CASSTLAGGGYEQYF; CDR3 DNA: TGTGCCAGCAGCACCTTAGCGGGGGGCGGATACGAGCAGTACTTC
V gene: TRBV3-1/TRBV3-2; J gene: TRBJ1-1; clone size: .; D gene: .; CDR3 protein: CASTQDIRQGAFF; CDR3 DNA: TGTGCCAGCACGCAGGACATCCGTCAGGGGGCTTTCTTT
V gene: TRBV12-3/TRBV12-4; J gene: TRBJ1-2; clone size: .; D gene: TRBD1; CDR3 protein: CASRPGQGYGYTF; CDR3 DNA: TGTGCCAGCAGACCGGGACAGGGTTATGGCTACACCTTC
V gene: TRBV5-4; J gene: TRBJ1-2; clone size: once; D gene: .; CDR3 protein: CASSLQQPNYGYTF; CDR3 DNA: TGTGCCAGCAGTTTACAACAGCCGAACTATGGCTACACCTTC
V gene: TRBV3-1/TRBV3-2; J gene: TRBJ1-6; clone size: .; D gene: .; CDR3 protein: CASSQGVQASYSTLHF; CDR3 DNA: TGTGCCAGCAGCCAAGGGGTACAGGCCTCTTATTCGACCCTCCACTTT
V gene: TRBV4-2; J gene: TRBJ2-5; clone size: .; D gene: .; CDR3 protein: CASSPGSGGFQETQYF; CDR3 DNA: TGTGCCAGCAGCCCAGGTTCCGGGGGTTTTCAAGAGACCCAGTACTTC
V gene: TRBV4-3; J gene: TRBJ2-7; clone size: .; D gene: TRBD2; CDR3 protein: CASSLSTSGSYEQYF; CDR3 DNA: TGCGCCAGCAGCCTTTCGACTAGCGGATCCTACGAGCAGTACTTC
V gene: TRBV6-5; J gene: TRBJ1-1; clone size: once; D gene: TRBD1; CDR3 protein: CASSYSQGWEAFF; CDR3 DNA: TGTGCCAGCAGTTACTCACAGGGGTGGGAAGCTTTCTTT
V gene: TRBV7-9; J gene: TRBJ2-1; clone size: .; D gene: TRBD1; CDR3 protein: CASSLELTGNEQFF; CDR3 DNA: TGTGCCAGCAGCTTAGAATTGACAGGGAATGAGCAGTTCTTC
V gene: TRBV27; J gene: TRBJ2-1; clone size: .; D gene: .; CDR3 protein: CASSLVSSRGEQFF; CDR3 DNA: TGTGCCAGCAGTTTAGTCTCTAGTCGGGGTGAGCAGTTCTTC
V gene: TRBV15; J gene: TRBJ1-5; clone size: .; D gene: .; CDR3 protein: CATSRQDNNQPQHF; CDR3 DNA: TGTGCCACCAGCAGACAGGACAACAATCAGCCCCAGCATTTT
V gene: TRBV14; J gene: TRBJ2-1; clone size: .; D gene: .; CDR3 protein: CASSQEHRRRSYNEQFF; CDR3 DNA: TGTGCCAGCAGCCAAGAGCATCGGCGACGGTCCTACAATGAGCAGTTCTTC
V gene: TRBV7-8; J gene: TRBJ1-1; clone size: .; D gene: .; CDR3 protein: CASSPSNRGTEAFF; CDR3 DNA: TGTGCCAGCAGCCCTTCTAATCGCGGTACTGAAGCTTTCTTT
V gene: TRBV6-2/TRBV6-3; J gene: TRBJ1-5; clone size: once; D gene: TRBD1; CDR3 protein: CASSLQGGNQPQHF; CDR3 DNA: TGTGCCAGCAGTTTACAGGGGGGGAATCAGCCCCAGCATTTT
V gene: TRBV7-9; J gene: TRBJ2-1; clone size: .; D gene: .; CDR3 protein: CASSSGVAEHNEQFF; CDR3 DNA: TGTGCCAGCAGCTCGGGGGTAGCAGAACACAATGAGCAGTTCTTC
V gene: TRBV4-1; J gene: TRBJ1-4; clone size: .; D gene: .; CDR3 protein: CASSQGEVNEKLFF; CDR3 DNA: TGCGCCAGCAGCCAGGGGGAGGTAAATGAAAAACTGTTTTTT
V gene: TRBV3-1/TRBV3-2; J gene: TRBJ1-1; clone size: .; D gene: .; CDR3 protein: CASSSREGPMYTEAFF; CDR3 DNA: TGTGCCAGCAGCTCCCGTGAGGGACCTATGTACACTGAAGCTTTCTTT
V gene: TRBV27; J gene: TRBJ2-5; clone size: .; D gene: TRBD1; CDR3 protein: CASRPSAGGSETQYF; CDR3 DNA: TGTGCCAGCAGACCCTCCGCAGGGGGTAGCGAGACCCAGTACTTC
V gene: TRBV5-1; J gene: TRBJ2-1; clone size: .; D gene: .; CDR3 protein: CASRSEGAGVYNEQFF; CDR3 DNA: TGCGCCAGCAGATCGGAGGGGGCGGGGGTCTACAATGAGCAGTTCTTC